This TCR beta chain is drawn from a study of blood T cell repertoires in COVID-19. Study at large: Samples came from the United States, Italy and Spain, spanning acute and convalescent COVID-19. Sources were T cells, B-cell-depleted T cells, or PBMCs; the material itself was cDNA or gDNA.

Losses at the gene ends were 0 bases for V and 6 bases for J; bases not matched to a gene: 2. CDR1 and CDR2 (germline): SGHDT, YYEEEE. CDR3 length equals 16 residues. This clone turned up a few times. Per the original data handling: Amplification of reference gene primers was used by the study to estimate nucleated cell counts. TCRdb's copy holds only in-frame clones and misses some; the assay was immunoSEQ multiplex PCR. The V and J calls and clone size come from that table; D and trimming were worked out from the DNA. Among about 310,000 clones listed, 90% were seen once. A Seattle source enrolled patients during active infection and followed them longitudinally.

The TCR originated in a woman aged 40 to 50 with COVID-19, enrolled during active disease. This chain joins TRBV5-6 and TRBJ1-6, with 11 positions matching TRBD1. Sequencing was done on a sample of peripheral blood. Here the CDR3 DNA reads TGTGCCAGCAGCTTGGGGGGACAGGGGGTTAATTCACCCCTCCACTTT. As protein: CASSLGGQGVNSPLHF.